The sample holds a few counts of the clone carrying this T cell receptor beta chain. CDR1 and CDR2 (germline): MNHEY, SMNVEV (reference sequence). Trimming shortened V by 1 base and J by 3 bases, and 16 bases separated the two germline ends. The CDR3 has 17 residues. The source of the sample is a study of patients and donors after allogeneic stem cell transplantation. TCRdb independently ran MiXCR on the RT-PCR reads; one entry per CDR3 protein. The sample carries about 960,000 distinct CDR3 sequences, more than 15% recorded once. Sequencing was carried out using blood, either unsorted or a sorted T cell fraction (not recorded which). The chain carries TRBV27 and TRBJ1-5; D possibly corresponds to TRBD1 (6 bases). The TCR sequence derives from a human donor who was either an allogeneic HSCT recipient or a stem cell or donor lymphocyte infusion donor (not recorded which). It is not recorded whose cells these are; they may come from a transplant donor. The CDR3 spells CASSLYPGELTNQPQHF. The CDR3, as DNA: TGTGCCAGCAGTTTATATCCAGGGGAACTTACCAATCAGCCCCAGCATTTT.